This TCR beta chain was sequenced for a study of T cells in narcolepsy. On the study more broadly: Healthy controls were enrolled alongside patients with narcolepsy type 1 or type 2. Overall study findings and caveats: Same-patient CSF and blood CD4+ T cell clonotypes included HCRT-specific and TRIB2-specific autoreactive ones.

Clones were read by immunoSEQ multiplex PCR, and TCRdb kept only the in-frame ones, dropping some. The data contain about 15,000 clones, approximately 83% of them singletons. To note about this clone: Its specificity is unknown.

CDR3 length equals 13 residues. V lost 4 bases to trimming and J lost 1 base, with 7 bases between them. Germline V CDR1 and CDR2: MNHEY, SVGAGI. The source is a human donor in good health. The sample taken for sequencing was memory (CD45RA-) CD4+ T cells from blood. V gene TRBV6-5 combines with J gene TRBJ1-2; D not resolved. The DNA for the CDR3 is TGTGCCAGCAGTTTACACATTAACTATGGCTACACCTTC. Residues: CASSLHINYGYTF.